The clone carrying this T cell receptor (beta chain) was seen just once. This sample was taken from a study of control samples from healthy donors and cancer patients. This CDR3 spans 15 amino acids. Germline CDR1 KGHSH, CDR2 LQKENI. V was clipped by 2 bases and J by 2 bases, with 10 bases between them. The assay was immunoSEQ multiplex PCR, and TCRdb's table has in-frame clones only and misses some. The table records 200,000 to 250,000 clones, roughly 94% of them present only once. The rearrangement uses TRBV18 and TRBJ1-5; TRBD1 might be the D (5 bases). The source material was blood. The TCR originated in a man aged 50-59 years in good health. The CDR3 region is CASSPYQQGNQPQHF. CDR3 sequence (DNA): TGTGCCAGCTCACCATATCAACAGGGCAATCAGCCCCAGCATTTT.